The following is a TCR beta chain sequence with its context. What this receptor recognizes is not known. Per-base qualities were not stored, and no clone one base away is much larger. Whole blood was collected in K2EDTA tubes by collaborating institutions according to the institutions' own protocols. For TCRbeta analysis, collaborators shipped samples in one of three forms: frozen whole blood, isolated PBMCs, or DNA extracted from either of those sample types. These data belong to a study of blood T cell repertoires in COVID-19 (dated by TCRdb to 2020 to 2021). Regarding the complete study: Samples from collaborators originated in the United States, Italy and Spain and spanned both the acute and convalescent phases of COVID-19. The prospective study material was composed of cDNA or gDNA derived from T cells, B-cell-depleted T cells, or PBMCs. The dataset comprised deeply sampled blood TCRbeta repertoires from subjects exposed to, actively infected with, or recovered from COVID-19. A freely available public database, intended as a resource for researchers studying the immune response to SARS-CoV-2, is where the repertoires were released. The samples were drawn from two sources: the first 160 participants of the ongoing ImmuneRACE study, and 1,000 to 1,500 subjects contributed by 6 global collaborators. Sample metadata almost always included a de-identified subject ID, COVID-19 status, age in years and sex. Where HLA class I and class II types were available, the types were taken from metadata supplied by the sample provider, not from assay-based typing.

TCRbeta CDR3 regions were amplified from genomic DNA by means of the immunoSEQ Assay, a bias-controlled multiplex PCR. The source study handled its data this way. Within the assay, amplification of reference gene primers was used to estimate how many nucleated cells each sample contained. To quantify the absolute abundance of each unique TCRbeta CDR3 rearrangement, sequence reads were collapsed and filtered. For each sample, productive Simpson clonality was calculated by taking the square root of Simpson's diversity index across productive rearrangements. Entries here come from immuneACCESS through TCRdb and include only in-frame sequences with V and J called. Some clones fail to appear in such tables; in the studies checked, an unresolved V gene covers under half of the shortfall, and the cause of the remainder is unknown. The D gene and trimming were derived from the DNA, and the V and J assignments and clone size from that table. The sample profile shows around 150,000 clones; approximately 90% of them were found once. 2.5% to 3.5% of the sample is taken by the ten largest.

Counted from cysteine to phenylalanine, this CDR3 has 15 amino acids. Of the read, only the CDR3 DNA is kept; its 45 bases are in frame from base 1. Trimming removed 1 base from V and 3 bases from J, leaving 14 bases between the germline ends. The investigation overall reported the following: The amount of clinical and demographic metadata varied by source and participant and was provided uncurated.

This clonotype was obtained from a woman aged 55-75 years with active COVID-19. What was sequenced was peripheral blood. The chain uses TRBV5-3 and TRBJ2-7, and the D gene may be TRBD1, 6 bases matching. TRBV5-3 is noted as an ORF with a role that remains uncertain. The CDR3 protein is CARSLLPHRDYEQYF. Here is the DNA: TGTGCCAGAAGCTTGTTGCCACACAGGGACTACGAGCAGTACTTC.